Sequencing of this TCR beta chain was carried out in a study of graft-versus-host responses after intestinal transplantation. Overall study: Multivisceral, liver-intestinal, or isolated intestinal transplants were given to recipients.

Study conclusions and caveats: Association was observed between peak circulating GvH clone levels and early post-transplant HvG declines.

Germline-derived CDR1 and CDR2 are SGHVS and FNYEAQ. V lost 2 bases and J 3 bases, leaving 8 bases between the germline ends. The CDR3 spans 13 residues. In regard to this clone: Its antigen is not identified.

The assay was immunoSEQ multiplex PCR, and TCRdb's table has in-frame clones only and misses some. The data hold approximately 37,000 clones, with approximately 93% observed a single time. The chain carries TRBV7-6 and TRBJ2-7, with unresolved D. The starting material was PBMCs, obtained roughly 110 weeks after intestinal transplantation. The receptor comes from a human patient who received an intestinal transplant, so some T cells may come from the graft donor. CDR3 nucleotide sequence: TGTGCCAGCAGCTTATTTCCCCACTACGAGCAGTACTTC. It specifies CASSLFPHYEQYF.